This T cell receptor (beta chain) originates from a study of blood T cell repertoires in COVID-19. In the study overall: Some COVID-19 samples were acute and others convalescent; all came from the United States, Italy and Spain. T cells, B-cell-depleted T cells, or PBMCs provided the cDNA or gDNA that served as material.

Authors' analysis steps: Estimation of nucleated cell counts was performed using reference gene primer amplification. Sequenced by immunoSEQ multiplex PCR; TCRdb stores in-frame clones only, minus some. V and J calls and clone size are given by that table; D and trimming were obtained from the DNA. The sample includes 130,000 to 150,000 clones, more than 75% of them seen just once. The sequenced sample was peripheral blood. The origin of this receptor is a man in his fifties or sixties with active or convalescent COVID-19.

DNA for the CDR3: TGTGCCAGCAGCCAGACAGGGGCGAATGAAAAACTGTTTTTT. Protein sequence: CASSQTGANEKLFF. This chain links TRBV3-1 (or the pseudogene TRBV3-2) with TRBJ1-4; TRBD1 agrees at 8 bases. The CDR3 runs to 14 residues. Germline V lookup: CDR1 LGHDT, CDR2 YNNKEL (reference sequence). The V segment lost 3 bases and the J segment 5 bases; nucleotides outside the gene matches: 2.